The 22 T cell receptor beta chains reported below all come from one sample, sequenced in a study of molecular identifiers for immune sequencing clone quantification. TCRdb ran MiXCR on the PCR reads and lists one entry per CDR3 protein. The sample holds hundreds of thousands of distinct CDR3 sequences; roughly 25% are singletons and the top ten take about 0.73%. Specimen: naive CD8+ T cells from blood, with Jurkat cell RNA spiked in. Subset given: FACS-sorted CD8+CD4-CCR7+CD45RA+ naive T cells. The receptors shown here come from a human donor in good health. Some libraries in this study had Jurkat cell RNA spiked in.

This clonotype was counted many times. The chain has TRBV20-1 and TRBJ2-3; 10 bases are shared with TRBD2. Germline V gene sequence: CDR1 DFQATT, CDR2 SNEGSKA (reference sequence). Trimming cost V 5 bases and J 6 bases; bases outside gene matches: 11. The CDR3 is 15 residues long. Written as DNA, the CDR3 is TGCAGTGCTCCCCACGGAGCGGGGGGGCGGGATACGCAGTATTTT. Its translation is CSAPHGAGGRDTQYF.

The chain joins TRBV7-2 to TRBJ1-1, with D perhaps matching TRBD1 (6 bases). Germline loops: CDR1 SGHTA, CDR2 FQGNSA. This CDR3 is built from 16 residues. V dropped 2 bases and J dropped 0 bases, with 13 bases sitting between them. CDR3: CASSLWGPTMNTEAFF. CDR3 sequence (DNA): TGTGCCAGCAGCTTATGGGGGCCAACAATGAACACTGAAGCTTTCTTT.

V usage is TRBV28 and J usage is TRBJ2-1; possible D gene TRBD2, 5 bases. V was trimmed by 9 bases and J by 0 bases, leaving 15 bases between them. Germline V gene sequence: CDR1 MDHEN, CDR2 SYDVKM. The CDR3 length is 15 residues. The DNA for the CDR3 is TGTGCCAGTCTCTTCAGCGGAAGCTCCTACAATGAGCAGTTCTTC. Protein: CASLFSGSSYNEQFF.

Concerning this clonotype itself: A read error may explain this, as a much larger clone is one base away. The chain couples TRBV7-9 to TRBJ1-1; TRBD1 agrees at 7 bases. The CDR3 loop spans 14 amino acids. CDR1 and CDR2 (germline): SEHNR, FQNEAQ (reference sequence). The CDR3 region is CASRLPGTAFEASF. The CDR3 coding sequence is TGTGCCAGCAGATTACCCGGGACAGCGTTTGAAGCTTCCTTT.

V usage is TRBV19 and J usage is TRBJ2-2; the match to TRBD2 covers 8 bases. V gave up 3 bases and J gave up 4 bases; unmatched junction bases: 19. In germline, CDR1 is LNHDA, CDR2 SQIVND (reference sequence). This CDR3 has 20 residues. In DNA form, the CDR3 reads TGTGCCAGTAGTATCCCCCCGTGGGAGGTAGCGGGGCAGGGCACCGGGGAGCTGTTTTTT. It encodes CASSIPPWEVAGQGTGELFF.

On this clonotype: Just one base apart from a much larger clone, this may be a read error. The rearrangement uses TRBV10-3 and TRBJ1-2, with D unclear. The V end was cut by 3 bases, the J end by 6 bases, with 17 bases between. The CDR3 has 15 residues. Germline CDR1 ENHRY, CDR2 SYGVKD. CDR3 coding DNA: TGTGCCATCAGTGATACGCAGACTACCTACAATGGCTACACCTTC. Translation gives CAISDTQTTYNGYTF.

V usage is TRBV27 and J usage is TRBJ2-5, with D possibly TRBD2 on 5 matching bases. V lost 3 bases and J 0 bases, leaving 11 bases between the germline ends. The length of the CDR3 is 15 residues. Germline V CDR1 and CDR2: MNHEY, SMNVEV (reference sequence). The CDR3 nucleotides are TGTGCCAGCAGTTTCGAGGGCCGATACCAAGAGACCCAGTACTTC. Translation: CASSFEGRYQETQYF.

The rearrangement links TRBV5-4 to TRBJ2-7, with D possibly being TRBD2 (5 bases). The CDR3 loop spans 14 amino acids. The germline V gene has CDR1 SGHNT and CDR2 YYREEE (reference sequence). The germline V and J ends were trimmed by 0 bases and 5 bases, with 12 bases remaining between them. The CDR3, as DNA: TGTGCCAGCAGCTTGGCCATAGGACTCGACGAGCAGTACTTC. Its protein product is CASSLAIGLDEQYF.

This clonotype was detected ten times or more. The V gene is TRBV9, the J gene TRBJ1-3, with TRBD1 matching 8 bases. CDR1 is SGDLS, CDR2 YYNGEE, per germline. Losses at the gene ends were 3 bases for V and 0 bases for J; bases not matched to a gene: 8. The length of the CDR3 is 17 residues. The DNA of the CDR3 is TGTGCCAGCAGCGAAACTACAGGGGGATACTCTGGAAACACCATATATTTT. Amino acids: CASSETTGGYSGNTIYF.

This clonotype was seen ten or more times. V is TRBV28 and J is TRBJ2-3, with 12 bases lining up with TRBD2. Germline CDR1 MDHEN, CDR2 SYDVKM. V lost 9 bases to trimming and J lost 1 base; unmatched junction nucleotides: 5. CDR3 size: 15 residues. Here the CDR3 reads CASGLAGGGTDTQYF. CDR3 bases: TGTGCCAGTGGTCTAGCGGGAGGGGGCACAGATACGCAGTATTTT.

Ten or more counts support this clonotype. The chain combines TRBV7-9 with TRBJ2-5, with D tentatively TRBD1 (5 bases). CDR1 and CDR2 from the germline V gene are SEHNR and FQNEAQ (reference sequence). The CDR3 runs 14 residues. With 5 bases removed from V and 5 bases from J, the gap between germline ends came to 15 bases. The CDR3 sequence: CASSPPTRDETQYF. CDR3 nucleotide sequence: TGTGCCAGCAGCCCCCCCACCAGGGATGAGACCCAGTACTTC.

This clonotype was seen at least ten times. The V and J genes are TRBV18 and TRBJ1-5; D is ambiguous. Looked up from germline, CDR1 is KGHSH and CDR2 is LQKENI. V was pared by 1 base and J by 7 bases, with 11 bases between. CDR3 length: 14 residues. Here the CDR3 reads CASSPREAAQPQHF. The CDR3 region has the DNA TGTGCCAGCTCACCACGGGAAGCGGCACAGCCCCAGCATTTT.

This chain joins TRBV19 and TRBJ1-5; D gene uncertain. Germline V gene data show CDR1 as LNHDA and CDR2 as SQIVND (reference sequence). The CDR3 has 10 residues. V was shortened by 10 bases and J by 9 bases, with 10 bases between the two germline ends. The CDR3 reads CATGAGPQHF. Here the CDR3 DNA reads TGTGCCACGGGAGCCGGGCCCCAGCATTTT.

This clonotype has just a few counts. A read error may be the cause here, since a much bigger clone is one base away. The chain has TRBV29-1 and TRBJ1-1, with D possibly TRBD1 on 5 matching bases. Germline CDR1 SQVTM, CDR2 ANQGSEA. This CDR3 has 10 amino acids. CDR3 bases: TGCAGCGTACAGGAGGCTGAAGCTCTCTTT. Amino acid sequence: CSVQEAEALF. The full variable domain, its missing parts supplied by reference TRBV29-1 and TRBJ1-1, is SAVISQKPSRDICQRGTSLTIQCQVDSQVTMMFWYRQQPGQSLTLIATANQGSEATYESGFVIDKFPISRPNLTFSTLTVSNMSPEDSSIYLCSVQEAEALFGQGTRLTVV.

The chain uses TRBV30 and TRBJ1-1; maybe TRBD1 (5 bases). There are 13 residues in the CDR3. The germline V and J ends were trimmed by 2 bases and 4 bases, with 11 bases remaining between them. Germline V CDR1 and CDR2: GTSNPN, SVGIG (reference sequence). In DNA, the CDR3 is TGTGCCTGGAGTACCGGGACGTTCACTGAAGCTTTCTTT. Protein product: CAWSTGTFTEAFF. Drawing the rest from reference TRBV30 and TRBJ1-1, the complete variable domain is SQTIHQWPATLVQPVGSPLSLECTVEGTSNPNLYWYRQAAGRGLQLLFYSVGIGQISSEVPQNLSASRPQDRQFILSSKKLLLSDSGFYLCAWSTGTFTEAFFGQGTRLTVV.

Concerning this clonotype: This clone may be a read error of a much larger clone one base away. The chain couples TRBV6-5 to TRBJ2-2; no clear D. The CDR3 has 16 amino acids. Trimming removed 2 bases at V and 2 bases at J, with 12 bases between. Per germline, CDR1 MNHEY and CDR2 SVGAGI. The CDR3 DNA follows: TGTGCCAGCAGTTACGGGAACGGATTAAACACCGGGGAGCTGTTTTTT. It encodes CASSYGNGLNTGELFF.

The chain joins TRBV7-6 to TRBJ1-4, with TRBD1 matching over 7 bases. The CDR3 runs to 20 residues. Germline loops: CDR1 SGHVS, CDR2 FNYEAQ. The ends lost 1 base at V and 0 bases at J; junction bases unmatched: 14. CDR3 sequence: CASSLGPGRGVFPTNEKLFF. The CDR3 DNA reads as TGTGCCAGCAGCTTAGGTCCCGGCAGGGGGGTGTTTCCAACTAATGAAAAACTGTTTTTT.

This clonotype has ten or more counts. The chain links TRBV3-1 to TRBJ2-3, with TRBD2 identical over 8 bases. From germline, CDR1 is LGHDT and CDR2 YNNKEL (reference sequence). After removal of 2 bases from V and 1 base from J, the junction contained 5 bases not matched to a gene. This CDR3 is 16 amino acids long. In nucleotides, the CDR3 is TGTGCCAGCAGCCAAATACTAGCGGCGGGCACAGATACGCAGTATTTT. This translates into CASSQILAAGTDTQYF.

With regard to this clonotype: One end of the junction varies from germline; a read error may be responsible. The chain carries TRBV13 and TRBJ1-1; D unresolved. Germline V gives CDR1 PRHDT, CDR2 FYEKMQ (reference sequence). This CDR3 spans 12 amino acids. The CDR3 protein is CASSWANTVAFF. The CDR3 region has the DNA TGTGCCAGCAGCTGGGCGAACACTGTAGCTTTCTTT.

This clonotype was observed a handful of times. V and J are TRBV4-1 and TRBJ1-4, with 10 positions matching TRBD1. V lost 3 bases and J lost 3; bases outside the gene matches: 10. Germline CDR1 is MGHRA and CDR2 is YSYEKL. This CDR3 has 18 amino acids. This CDR3 is CASSHPGDRGFANEKLFF. CDR3 nucleotide sequence: TGCGCCAGCAGCCACCCCGGGGACAGGGGCTTCGCTAATGAAAAACTGTTTTTT.

Many counts were recorded for this clonotype. The chain uses TRBV6-5 and TRBJ1-5; no clear D. Germline CDR1 MNHEY, CDR2 SVGAGI. This CDR3 region has 13 residues. V lost 5 bases and J lost 0, with 5 bases in between. CDR3 region: CASSPNSNQPQHF. DNA of the CDR3: TGTGCCAGCAGTCCAAATAGCAATCAGCCCCAGCATTTT.

On this clonotype: A much more abundant neighbour one base away suggests this may be a read error. Because it lacks the conserved phenylalanine or tryptophan at the end, this CDR3 is likely a read error. The chain joins TRBV29-1 to TRBJ1-4; TRBD1 matches at 10 bases. Trimming at V came to 6 bases and at J to 6 bases, leaving 4 bases not matched to a gene. The germline gives CDR1 SQVTM, CDR2 ANQGSEA. The CDR3 runs 13 residues. The CDR3 loop is CSVPGTGDEKLFS. CDR3 DNA sequence: TGCAGCGTCCCCGGGACAGGGGATGAAAAACTGTTTTCT.